The present TCR beta chain was sequenced within a study of blood T cell repertoires in COVID-19. Whole-study context: Samples taken during acute and convalescent COVID-19 were collected in the United States, Italy and Spain.

The assay was immunoSEQ multiplex PCR, and TCRdb's table has in-frame clones only and misses some. The sample yields some 80,000 clones, about 73% seen once. This clone was counted only a few times. Germline V lookup: CDR1 SGHNT, CDR2 YENEEA. Trimming removed 5 bases from V and 7 bases from J, with 15 bases in between. The CDR3 runs to 13 residues. Sequencing was done on a sample of peripheral blood. The chain is built from TRBV11-3 and TRBJ2-7; weak D call: TRBD2 (5 bases). The sequence was obtained from a man aged 55-75 years with COVID-19, enrolled during active disease. CDR3 sequence (DNA): TGTGCCAGCAGCCCAGGACCGACGGGGGAGCAGTACTTC. It yields the protein CASSPGPTGEQYF.